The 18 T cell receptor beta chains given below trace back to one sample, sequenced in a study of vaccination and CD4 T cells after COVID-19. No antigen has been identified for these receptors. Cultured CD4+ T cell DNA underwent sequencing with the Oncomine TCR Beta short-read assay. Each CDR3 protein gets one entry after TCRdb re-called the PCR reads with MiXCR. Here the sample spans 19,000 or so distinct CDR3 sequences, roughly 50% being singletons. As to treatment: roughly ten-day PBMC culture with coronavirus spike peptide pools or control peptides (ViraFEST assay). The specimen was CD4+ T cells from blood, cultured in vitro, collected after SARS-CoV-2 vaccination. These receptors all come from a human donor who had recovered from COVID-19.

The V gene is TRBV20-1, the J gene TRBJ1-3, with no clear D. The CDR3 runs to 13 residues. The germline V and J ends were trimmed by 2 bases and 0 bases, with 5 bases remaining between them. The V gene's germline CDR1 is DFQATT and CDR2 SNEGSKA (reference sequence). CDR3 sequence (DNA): TGCAGTGCTAGACCCCCCTCTGGAAACACCATATATTTT. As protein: CSARPPSGNTIYF.

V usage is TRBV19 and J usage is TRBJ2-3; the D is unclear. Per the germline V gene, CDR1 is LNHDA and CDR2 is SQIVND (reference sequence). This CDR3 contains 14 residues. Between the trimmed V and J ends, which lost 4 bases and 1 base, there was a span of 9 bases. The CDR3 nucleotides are TGTGCCAGTAGTAGCCAAAGGGGCACAGATACGCAGTATTTT. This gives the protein CASSSQRGTDTQYF. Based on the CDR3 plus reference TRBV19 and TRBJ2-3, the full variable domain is DGGITQSPKYLFRKEGQNVTLSCEQNLNHDAMYWYRQDPGQGLRLIYYSQIVNDFQKGDIAEGYSVSREKKESFPLTVTSAQKNPTAFYLCASSSQRGTDTQYFGPGTRLTVL.

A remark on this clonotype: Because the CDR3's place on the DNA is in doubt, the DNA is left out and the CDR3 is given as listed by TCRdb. CDR3 in amino acids: CISVPDRTGNDAYNSPLHF. This sequence joins TRBV7-5 and TRBJ1-6; TRBD1 was called by the table and not checked on the DNA. TRBV7-5 is given as a pseudogene. The CDR3 adds up to 19 amino acids, both ends counted.

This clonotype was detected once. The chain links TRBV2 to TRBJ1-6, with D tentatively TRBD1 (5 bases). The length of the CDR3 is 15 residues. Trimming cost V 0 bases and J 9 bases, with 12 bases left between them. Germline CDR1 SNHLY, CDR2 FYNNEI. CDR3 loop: CASSEARGESSPLHF. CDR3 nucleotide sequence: TGTGCCAGCAGTGAAGCTAGAGGGGAGAGTTCACCCCTCCACTTT.

The CDR3 DNA is TGTGCCAGCCCCCCTTTCAATCAGCCCCAGCATTTT. Translated, it gives CASPPFNQPQHF. The chain joins TRBV27 to TRBJ1-5, with D unresolved. Germline CDR1 MNHEY, CDR2 SMNVEV (reference sequence). This CDR3 region has 12 residues. Trimming took off 8 bases at V and 3 bases at J, with 8 bases between the two ends.

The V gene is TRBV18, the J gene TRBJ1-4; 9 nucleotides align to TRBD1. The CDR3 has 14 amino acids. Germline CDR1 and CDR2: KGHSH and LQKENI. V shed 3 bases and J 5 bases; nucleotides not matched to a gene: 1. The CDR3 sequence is CASSPGQGNEKLFF. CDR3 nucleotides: TGTGCCAGCTCACCGGGACAGGGAAATGAAAAACTGTTTTTT.

The CDR3 region has the DNA TGTGCCAGCAGCCTTGACAGTAATAGCAATCAGCCCCAGCATTTT. It translates to CASSLDSNSNQPQHF. V and J are TRBV6-1 and TRBJ1-5, with D perhaps matching TRBD1 (5 bases). In germline, CDR1 is MNHNS, CDR2 SASEGT. The CDR3 sequence is 15 residues long. The V end was cut by 6 bases, the J end by 0 bases, with 12 bases between.

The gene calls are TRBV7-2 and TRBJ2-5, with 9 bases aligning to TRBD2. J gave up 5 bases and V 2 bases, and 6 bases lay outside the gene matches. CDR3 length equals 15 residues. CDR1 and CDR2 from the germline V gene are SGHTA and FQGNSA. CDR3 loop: CASSLQAGGQETQYF. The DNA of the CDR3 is TGTGCCAGCAGCTTACAGGCGGGGGGGCAGGAGACCCAGTACTTC.

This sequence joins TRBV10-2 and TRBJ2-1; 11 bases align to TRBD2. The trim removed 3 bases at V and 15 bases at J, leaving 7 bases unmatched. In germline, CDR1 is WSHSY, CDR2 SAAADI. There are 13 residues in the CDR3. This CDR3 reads CASSEDGGTSGFF. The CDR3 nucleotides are TGCGCCAGCAGTGAAGATGGTGGGACTAGCGGGTTCTTC.

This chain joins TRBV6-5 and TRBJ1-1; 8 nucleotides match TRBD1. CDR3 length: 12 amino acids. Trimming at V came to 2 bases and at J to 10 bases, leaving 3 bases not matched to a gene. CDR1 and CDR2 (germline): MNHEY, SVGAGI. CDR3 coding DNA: TGTGCCAGCAGTTACGGTCAGGGGGCAGCTTTCTTT. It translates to CASSYGQGAAFF.

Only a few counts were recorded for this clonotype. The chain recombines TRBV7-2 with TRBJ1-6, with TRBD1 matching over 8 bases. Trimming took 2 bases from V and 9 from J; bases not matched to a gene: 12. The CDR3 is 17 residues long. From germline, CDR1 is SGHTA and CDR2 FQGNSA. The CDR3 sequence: CASSLNWGQGAFSPLHF. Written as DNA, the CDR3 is TGTGCCAGCAGCTTAAATTGGGGCCAGGGGGCTTTTTCACCCCTCCACTTT.

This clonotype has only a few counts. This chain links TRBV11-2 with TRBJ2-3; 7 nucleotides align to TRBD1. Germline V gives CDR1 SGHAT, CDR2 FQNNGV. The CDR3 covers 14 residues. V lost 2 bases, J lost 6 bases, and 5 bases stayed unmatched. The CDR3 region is CASSLNRGSDTQYF. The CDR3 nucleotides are TGTGCCAGCAGCTTAAACAGGGGTTCGGATACGCAGTATTTT.

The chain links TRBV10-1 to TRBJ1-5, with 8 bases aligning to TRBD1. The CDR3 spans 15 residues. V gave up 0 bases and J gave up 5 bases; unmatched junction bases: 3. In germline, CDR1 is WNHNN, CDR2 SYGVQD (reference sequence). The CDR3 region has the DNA TGCGCCAGCAGTGAGTCCCAGGGGGCCTATCAGCCCCAGCATTTT. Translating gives CASSESQGAYQPQHF.

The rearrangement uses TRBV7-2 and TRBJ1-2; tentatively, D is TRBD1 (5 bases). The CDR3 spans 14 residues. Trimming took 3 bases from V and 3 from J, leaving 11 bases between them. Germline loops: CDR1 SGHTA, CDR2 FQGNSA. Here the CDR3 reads CASSFREGHYGYTF. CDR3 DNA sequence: TGTGCCAGCAGCTTCAGGGAAGGCCACTATGGCTACACCTTC.

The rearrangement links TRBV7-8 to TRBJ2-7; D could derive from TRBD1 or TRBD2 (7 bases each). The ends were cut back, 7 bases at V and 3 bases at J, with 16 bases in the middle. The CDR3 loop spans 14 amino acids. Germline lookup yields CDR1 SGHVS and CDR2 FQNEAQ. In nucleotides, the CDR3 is TGTGCCAGCAAAAGGGGAGGGGGCATCTACGAGCAGTACTTC. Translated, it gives CASKRGGGIYEQYF.

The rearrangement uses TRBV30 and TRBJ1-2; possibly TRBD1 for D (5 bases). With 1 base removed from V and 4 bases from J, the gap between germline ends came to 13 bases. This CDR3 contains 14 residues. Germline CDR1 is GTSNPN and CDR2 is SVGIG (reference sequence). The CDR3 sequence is CAWSADIISYGYTF. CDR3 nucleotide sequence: TGTGCCTGGAGTGCGGACATAATAAGCTATGGCTACACCTTC.

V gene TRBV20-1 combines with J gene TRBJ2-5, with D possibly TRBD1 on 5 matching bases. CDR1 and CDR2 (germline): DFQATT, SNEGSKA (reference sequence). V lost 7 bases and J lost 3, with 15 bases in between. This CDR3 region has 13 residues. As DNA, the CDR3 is TGCAGTGTTCCTCTTTCCAGGGAAGAGACCCAGTACTTC. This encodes CSVPLSREETQYF.

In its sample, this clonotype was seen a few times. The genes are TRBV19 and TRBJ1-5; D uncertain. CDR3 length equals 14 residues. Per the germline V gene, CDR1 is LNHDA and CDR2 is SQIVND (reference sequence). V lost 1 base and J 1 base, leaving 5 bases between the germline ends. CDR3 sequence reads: CASSIGMSNQPQHF. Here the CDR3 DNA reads TGTGCCAGTAGTATAGGGATGAGCAATCAGCCCCAGCATTTT.